Sequencing of this T cell receptor (beta chain) was carried out in a study of blood T cell repertoires in COVID-19. This CDR3 region has 12 residues. Looked up from germline, CDR1 is MDHEN and CDR2 is SYDVKM. Trimming took 6 bases from V and 8 from J, leaving 10 bases between them. Only in-frame clones appear in the TCRdb table, and some are missing; sequencing was by immunoSEQ multiplex PCR. The table records around 220,000 clones, around 87% of them present only once. The clonotype was recovered from a woman aged 45-65 years with COVID-19, enrolled during active disease. The chain joins TRBV28 to TRBJ2-2; D remains ambiguous. Sequenced: peripheral blood. The CDR3 DNA sequence: TGTGCCAGCAGCCCAGGTTGGGGGGAGCTGTTTTTT. It is translated as CASSPGWGELFF.